These T cell receptor beta chains were read from a single sample in a study of spatial heterogeneity in lung cancer. MiXCR, applied by TCRdb to the 5' RACE reads, yields one record per CDR3 protein. The sample carries some 35,000 distinct CDR3 sequences, under 9% recorded once. The sample was PBMCs, taken at follow-up. The receptor set was obtained from a male donor with early-stage non-small cell lung cancer. Both conserved end residues are part of each CDR3. Each record gives: J gene, D gene, CDR3 length, clone size, V gene, CDR3 DNA, CDR3 protein. D genes are given only for firm matches. Clone sizes are given selectively: once, few, many, or a class where the clone is expanded.

J gene: TRBJ2-1; D gene: .; CDR3 length: 14; clone size: many; V gene: TRBV12-3/TRBV12-4; CDR3 DNA: TGTGCCAGCAGTACTCGACAGGCCTACAATGAGCAGTTCTTC; CDR3 protein: CASSTRQAYNEQFF
J gene: TRBJ1-2; D gene: .; CDR3 length: 19; clone size: many; V gene: TRBV5-1; CDR3 DNA: TGCGCCAGCAGCTTGAGTGCCCAATCGGAGGGGGATTTTCTCTATGGCTACACCTTC; CDR3 protein: CASSLSAQSEGDFLYGYTF
J gene: TRBJ1-2; D gene: .; CDR3 length: 11; clone size: many; V gene: TRBV10-3; CDR3 DNA: TGTGCCATCAGTGAGGGACCCTACTACACCTTC; CDR3 protein: CAISEGPYYTF
J gene: TRBJ2-5; D gene: .; CDR3 length: 14; clone size: many; V gene: TRBV11-2; CDR3 DNA: TGTGCCAGCAGCTTAGAGGGGGGCCGGGAGACCCAGTACTTC; CDR3 protein: CASSLEGGRETQYF
J gene: TRBJ2-7; D gene: .; CDR3 length: 13; clone size: many; V gene: TRBV12-3/TRBV12-4; CDR3 DNA: TGTGCCAGCAGACTTGCCGGAGGGAACGAGCAGTACTTC; CDR3 protein: CASRLAGGNEQYF
J gene: TRBJ2-2; D gene: TRBD1; CDR3 length: 16; clone size: many; V gene: TRBV18; CDR3 DNA: TGTGCCAGCTCACAACAGACAGGGTCGTACACCGGGGAGCTGTTTTTT; CDR3 protein: CASSQQTGSYTGELFF
J gene: TRBJ1-1; D gene: .; CDR3 length: 12; clone size: few; V gene: TRBV20-1; CDR3 DNA: TGCAGTGCTAGGAAGGAGAACACTGAAGCTTTCTTT; CDR3 protein: CSARKENTEAFF
J gene: TRBJ1-2; D gene: TRBD1; CDR3 length: 17; clone size: many; V gene: TRBV7-9; CDR3 DNA: TGTGCCAGCAGCCTACCCATCACCCTAACAGGGGCGCATGGCTACACCTTC; CDR3 protein: CASSLPITLTGAHGYTF
J gene: TRBJ2-2; D gene: TRBD1; CDR3 length: 15; clone size: many; V gene: TRBV7-9; CDR3 DNA: TGTGCCAGCAGCTATACAGGGGGAATCACCGGGGAGCTGTTTTTT; CDR3 protein: CASSYTGGITGELFF
J gene: TRBJ2-7; D gene: TRBD2; CDR3 length: 16; clone size: many; V gene: TRBV10-3; CDR3 DNA: TGTGCCATCAGTTCGGGACTAGCGGGCGGCCCCTACGAGCAGTACTTC; CDR3 protein: CAISSGLAGGPYEQYF
J gene: TRBJ1-5; D gene: .; CDR3 length: 16; clone size: many; V gene: TRBV27; CDR3 DNA: TGTGCCAGCAGCAGACAGGTCAACTATAGCAATCAGCCCCAGCATTTT; CDR3 protein: CASSRQVNYSNQPQHF
J gene: TRBJ1-1; D gene: .; CDR3 length: 13; clone size: many; V gene: TRBV11-2; CDR3 DNA: TGTGCCAGCAGCCAGGGGCGCGGAACTGAAGCTTTCTTT; CDR3 protein: CASSQGRGTEAFF
J gene: TRBJ2-1; D gene: TRBD2; CDR3 length: 16; clone size: few; V gene: TRBV6-1; CDR3 DNA: TGTGCCAGCAGTGAACTGATTAGCGGGGGGGCCTATGAGCAGTTCTTC; CDR3 protein: CASSELISGGAYEQFF
J gene: TRBJ2-3; D gene: TRBD2; CDR3 length: 15; clone size: many; V gene: TRBV3-1; CDR3 DNA: TGTGCCAGCAGCTCGGGACTAGCGGGGGAAGATACGCAGTATTTT; CDR3 protein: CASSSGLAGEDTQYF
J gene: TRBJ2-3; D gene: .; CDR3 length: 12; clone size: many; V gene: TRBV20-1; CDR3 DNA: TGCAGTGCTGCCCTGGACGGCTATAGGCAGTATTTT; CDR3 protein: CSAALDGYRQYF
J gene: TRBJ2-6; D gene: .; CDR3 length: 14; clone size: many; V gene: TRBV27; CDR3 DNA: TGTGCCAGCAGTTTATCATCTGGGGCCAACGTCCTGACTTTC; CDR3 protein: CASSLSSGANVLTF
J gene: TRBJ2-5; D gene: .; CDR3 length: 15; clone size: few; V gene: TRBV19; CDR3 DNA: TGTGCCAGCGCCCCCTCGGCAGGCCACCAAGAGACCCAGTACTTC; CDR3 protein: CASAPSAGHQETQYF
J gene: TRBJ1-3; D gene: .; CDR3 length: 15; clone size: many; V gene: TRBV9; CDR3 DNA: TGTGCCAGCAGCGTAGTGGGGCACTCTGGAAACACCATATATTTT; CDR3 protein: CASSVVGHSGNTIYF
J gene: TRBJ2-7; D gene: TRBD2; CDR3 length: 14; clone size: many; V gene: TRBV6-1; CDR3 DNA: TGTGCCAGCAGAGGCCGGGAGGACCCCTACGAGCAGTACTTC; CDR3 protein: CASRGREDPYEQYF
J gene: TRBJ2-7; D gene: .; CDR3 length: 14; clone size: many; V gene: TRBV3-1; CDR3 DNA: TGTGCCAGCAGCCCTTCAGGGATACCCTACGAGCAGTACTTC; CDR3 protein: CASSPSGIPYEQYF
J gene: TRBJ2-7; D gene: TRBD2; CDR3 length: 16; clone size: many; V gene: TRBV14; CDR3 DNA: TGTGCCAGCAGCCAGAGGGGGCTAGCGGGGAGAGGCGAGCAGTACTTC; CDR3 protein: CASSQRGLAGRGEQYF
J gene: TRBJ2-7; D gene: .; CDR3 length: 14; clone size: many; V gene: TRBV30; CDR3 DNA: TGTGCCTGGAGTCCCCAGGGGTACACCTACGAGCAGTACTTC; CDR3 protein: CAWSPQGYTYEQYF
J gene: TRBJ2-7; D gene: TRBD2; CDR3 length: 16; clone size: .; V gene: TRBV29-1; CDR3 DNA: TGCAGCGTTACCCCAACACTAGCGGGACTTCCCTACGAGCAGTACTTC; CDR3 protein: CSVTPTLAGLPYEQYF
J gene: TRBJ2-7; D gene: TRBD1; CDR3 length: 16; clone size: many; V gene: TRBV4-1; CDR3 DNA: TGCGCCAGCAGCCAGGAAGGGACAGGGAGCTCCTACGAGCAGTACTTC; CDR3 protein: CASSQEGTGSSYEQYF